These 12 T cell receptor beta chains originate from one sample sequenced in a study of OX40 agonist ivuxolimab in advanced cancers. Profiled with immunoSEQ multiplex PCR; TCRdb holds only in-frame clones, not every one. The repertoire holds more than 60,000 clones, with approximately 94% as singletons. The sequenced sample was CD4+ or CD8+ T cells sorted from blood, obtained in a trial of the OX40 agonist ivuxolimab. The receptors were gathered from an adult with an advanced solid tumor such as melanoma, head and neck, liver or kidney cancer.

This clone appeared a single time. The V call is TRBV19, the J call TRBJ2-1; 7 bases match TRBD1. This CDR3 spans 13 amino acids. CDR1 LNHDA and CDR2 SQIVND come from the germline V gene (reference sequence). V shed 5 bases, J shed 7 bases, and the junction held 5 bases outside the gene matches. CDR3 nucleotides: TGTGCCAGTAGTCTGACAGGGCGGAATGAGCAGTTCTTC. Translation gives CASSLTGRNEQFF.

The chain employs TRBV29-1 and TRBJ1-1; no reliable D call. CDR1 is SQVTM, CDR2 ANQGSEA, per germline. V lost 0 bases, J lost 5 bases, and 10 bases lay in between. CDR3 length: 13 residues. The CDR3: CSVEEGRKTEAFF. In nucleotides, the CDR3 is TGCAGCGTTGAAGAGGGCAGAAAGACTGAAGCTTTCTTT. The full variable domain, in which reference TRBV29-1 and TRBJ1-1 provide the parts outside the CDR3, is SAVISQKPSRDICQRGTSLTIQCQVDSQVTMMFWYRQQPGQSLTLIATANQGSEATYESGFVIDKFPISRPNLTFSTLTVSNMSPEDSSIYLCSVEEGRKTEAFFGQGTRLTVV.

The chain joins TRBV5-8 to TRBJ1-1; 10 positions match TRBD1. The CDR3 spans 14 residues. The junction had 7 bases not matched to a gene; V was cut back by 5 bases and J by 6 bases. CDR1 is SGHTS, CDR2 YDEGEE, per germline. The CDR3 DNA sequence: TGTGCCAGCAGAACCGGGACAGGGGTCGCTGAAGCTTTCTTT. It is translated as CASRTGTGVAEAFF.

The chain has TRBV2 and TRBJ2-5; 8 nucleotides agree with TRBD1. V shed 3 bases and J 5 bases; nucleotides not matched to a gene: 5. There are 14 residues in the CDR3. Germline CDR1 reads SNHLY; CDR2 reads FYNNEI. CDR3 protein: CASSEEDRDETQYF. The DNA of the CDR3 is TGTGCCAGCAGTGAGGAGGACAGGGATGAGACCCAGTACTTC.

In its sample, this clone was seen once. The chain couples TRBV4-1 to TRBJ2-5; D is perhaps TRBD2 (5 bases). Trimming cost V 4 bases and J 1 base, with 16 bases left between them. The CDR3 spans 16 residues. CDR1 and CDR2 from the germline V gene are MGHRA and YSYEKL. The CDR3, as DNA: TGCGCCAGCAGCCGTATAGGCGGTCGGGGCCAAGAGACCCAGTACTTC. This translates into CASSRIGGRGQETQYF.

The chain joins TRBV2 to TRBJ2-7, with a possible D match to TRBD2 (5 bases). The germline gives CDR1 SNHLY, CDR2 FYNNEI. Trimming stripped 6 bases from V and 5 bases from J, with 26 bases between. The CDR3 consists of 17 residues. The CDR3 spells CASSRLGANGGKNEQYF. In nucleotides, the CDR3 is TGTGCCAGCAGCCGCCTGGGAGCCAACGGAGGAAAGAACGAGCAGTACTTC.

The chain is built from TRBV6-5 and TRBJ2-7; TRBD2 matches at 7 bases. The J segment lost 5 bases and the V segment lost 0 bases, leaving 10 bases of the junction unmatched. CDR1 and CDR2 (germline): MNHEY, SVGAGI. This CDR3 has 16 residues. The CDR3 DNA reads TGTGCCAGCAGTTACTCGGGCGGGAGTATGATGGACGAGCAGTACTTC. Protein sequence: CASSYSGGSMMDEQYF.

The chain uses TRBV5-1 and TRBJ2-1; D unresolved. Per germline, CDR1 SGHRS and CDR2 YFSETQ. Trimming took 4 bases from V and 8 from J, leaving 13 bases between them. The CDR3 length is 13 residues. CDR3 coding DNA: TGCGCCAGCAGCCCCGGGCGGCCCCATGAGCAGTTCTTC. As protein: CASSPGRPHEQFF.

This clone was recorded only once. V and J are TRBV28 and TRBJ2-5, with 12 positions matching TRBD1. CDR1 and CDR2 from the germline V gene are MDHEN and SYDVKM. The junction had 14 bases not matched to a gene; V was cut back by 10 bases and J by 5 bases. The CDR3 runs 16 residues. This CDR3 reads CATGGQGATFPETQYF. In DNA, the CDR3 is TGTGCCACCGGGGGACAGGGGGCTACTTTTCCCGAGACCCAGTACTTC.

The chain has TRBV28 and TRBJ1-5; 7 bases line up with TRBD1. The V gene's germline CDR1 is MDHEN and CDR2 SYDVKM. The junction had 6 bases not matched to a gene; V was cut back by 7 bases and J by 3 bases. This CDR3 spans 14 amino acids. The CDR3 reads CASIGDSFNQPQHF. CDR3 in DNA: TGTGCCAGCATAGGGGACAGCTTCAATCAGCCCCAGCATTTT.

CDR3 coding DNA: TGTGCCAGCAGCTTAGGGCGGGGCGAGCAGTACTTC. It encodes CASSLGRGEQYF. The V gene is TRBV7-8, the J gene TRBJ2-7, with D possibly being TRBD2 (6 bases). Trimming removed 1 base from V and 6 bases from J, with 7 bases in between. Germline CDR1 and CDR2: SGHVS and FQNEAQ. The CDR3 is made up of 12 amino acids.

The chain carries TRBV27 and TRBJ2-1, with D possibly being TRBD1 or TRBD2 (5 bases each). V was shortened by 4 bases and J by 0 bases, with 13 bases between the two germline ends. Germline V gives CDR1 MNHEY, CDR2 SMNVEV (reference sequence). The CDR3 extends over 16 amino acids. CDR3 bases: TGTGCCAGCAGTTCTGGGACCGCCGGCTCCTACAATGAGCAGTTCTTC. Protein: CASSSGTAGSYNEQFF.